This T cell receptor (beta chain) was observed in a study of blood T cell repertoires in COVID-19. Sequenced by immunoSEQ multiplex PCR; TCRdb stores in-frame clones only, minus some. The table lists about 190,000 clones, roughly 86% of them singletons. Trimming at V came to 0 bases and at J to 5 bases, leaving 6 bases not matched to a gene. Per germline, CDR1 SGHRS and CDR2 YFSETQ. This CDR3 region has 15 residues. The clonotype was recovered from a woman in her 70s with active or convalescent COVID-19. The chain uses TRBV5-1 and TRBJ2-7, with 9 bases that match TRBD1. Sequencing was performed on peripheral blood. This chain's CDR3 is CASSLAGTGRNEQYF. DNA for the CDR3: TGCGCCAGCAGCTTGGCCGGGACAGGGAGGAACGAGCAGTACTTC. The full variable domain, completed using reference TRBV5-1 and TRBJ2-7, is KAGVTQTPRYLIKTRGQQVTLSCSPISGHRSVSWYQQTPGQGLQFLFEYFSETQRNKGNFPGRFSGRQFSNSRSEMNVSTLELGDSALYLCASSLAGTGRNEQYFGPGTRLTVT.